This TCR beta chain was captured by sequencing in a study of T cell changes during pregnancy in multiple sclerosis. V was pared by 0 bases and J by 3 bases, with 2 bases of the junction left unmatched. In germline, CDR1 is SGHRS, CDR2 YFSETQ. The CDR3 has 15 residues. Libraries were prepared by immunoSEQ multiplex PCR; TCRdb keeps only in-frame clonotypes and omits some of them. The table lists 40,000 or so clones, about 91% of them singletons, with 9% to 14% in the top ten. V is TRBV5-1 and J is TRBJ2-5; TRBD2 matches 10 bases. The sample consisted of CD8+ T cells from peripheral blood mononuclear cells, taken after pregnancy. The TCR comes from a female donor with multiple sclerosis, enrolled in a pregnancy study. The CDR3 DNA reads TGCGCCAGCAGCTTGGTTCTAGCGGGGGAAGAGACCCAGTACTTC. Amino acids: CASSLVLAGEETQYF.